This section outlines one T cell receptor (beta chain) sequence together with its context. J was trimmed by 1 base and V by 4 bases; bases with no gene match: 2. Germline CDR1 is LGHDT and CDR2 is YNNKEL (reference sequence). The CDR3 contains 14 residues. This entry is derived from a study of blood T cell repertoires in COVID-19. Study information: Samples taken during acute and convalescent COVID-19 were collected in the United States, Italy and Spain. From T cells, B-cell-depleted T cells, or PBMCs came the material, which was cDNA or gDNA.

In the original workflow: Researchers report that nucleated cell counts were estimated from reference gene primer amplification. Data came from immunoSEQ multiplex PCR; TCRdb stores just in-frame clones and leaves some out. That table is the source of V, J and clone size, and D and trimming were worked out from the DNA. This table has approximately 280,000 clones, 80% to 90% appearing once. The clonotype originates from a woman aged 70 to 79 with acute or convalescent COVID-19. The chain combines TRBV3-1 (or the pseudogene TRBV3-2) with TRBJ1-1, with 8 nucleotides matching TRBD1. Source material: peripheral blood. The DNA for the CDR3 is TGTGCCAGCAGCCCAGGGGGCGCGAACACTGAAGCTTTCTTT. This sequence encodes CASSPGGANTEAFF.